These T cell receptor beta chains were read from a single sample in a study of OX40 agonist ivuxolimab in advanced cancers. The data were produced by immunoSEQ multiplex PCR, yet TCRdb's version contains in-frame clones alone and is incomplete. The top ten hold over 0.6% of the sample, which has 82,000 or so clones, around nine tenths seen once. Sequenced here: CD4+ or CD8+ T cells sorted from blood, sampled in a trial of the OX40 agonist ivuxolimab. These TCRs come from an adult with an advanced solid tumor such as melanoma, head and neck, liver or kidney cancer. The CDR3 runs from the conserved cysteine through the conserved F or W. D genes are given only for firm matches. The size field is filled for only some rows; it gives once, few, many or a size class.

v_gene: TRBV29-1; d_gene: -; abundance: -; j_gene: TRBJ2-7; CDR3nt: TGCAGCGTTGAAACAACGTCGGCACAGGGAGTCTACGAGCAGTACTTC; CDR3aa: CSVETTSAQGVYEQYF
v_gene: TRBV6-5; d_gene: -; abundance: -; j_gene: TRBJ1-4; CDR3nt: TGTGCCAGCAGTTACCGCGGCGGCAATGAAAAACTGTTTTTT; CDR3aa: CASSYRGGNEKLFF
v_gene: TRBV30; d_gene: -; abundance: -; j_gene: TRBJ2-3; CDR3nt: TGTGCCTGGAGTGAGGGGGATACGCAGTATTTT; CDR3aa: CAWSEGDTQYF
v_gene: TRBV11-2; d_gene: -; abundance: -; j_gene: TRBJ1-3; CDR3nt: TGTGCCAGCAGCTTGGTCGGCTCTGGAAACACCATATATTTT; CDR3aa: CASSLVGSGNTIYF
v_gene: TRBV9; d_gene: -; abundance: -; j_gene: TRBJ2-2; CDR3nt: TGTGCCAGCAGCGTAGATCTGAACACCGGGGAGCTGTTTTTT; CDR3aa: CASSVDLNTGELFF
v_gene: TRBV7-8; d_gene: -; abundance: -; j_gene: TRBJ2-5; CDR3nt: TGTGCCAGCAGCTTAGCGCCTTCCGGTGAGACCCAGTACTTC; CDR3aa: CASSLAPSGETQYF
v_gene: TRBV21-1; d_gene: -; abundance: once; j_gene: TRBJ2-3; CDR3nt: TGTGCCAGCAGCACCCCAATCCCCAACACATGGGAGGGGGTCCCAGATACGCAGTATTTT; CDR3aa: CASSTPIPNTWEGVPDTQYF
v_gene: TRBV2; d_gene: -; abundance: -; j_gene: TRBJ2-7; CDR3nt: TGTGCCAGTACCTCCACCTACGAGCAGTACTTC; CDR3aa: CASTSTYEQYF
v_gene: TRBV25-1; d_gene: TRBD2; abundance: -; j_gene: TRBJ2-2; CDR3nt: TGTGCCAGCAGTCCTAGATGGGGAGCGGGAGTTGGCGGGGAGCTGTTTTTT; CDR3aa: CASSPRWGAGVGGELFF
v_gene: TRBV7-9; d_gene: -; abundance: -; j_gene: TRBJ1-5; CDR3nt: TGTGCCCCTGACACCGGGCCTCGGTCTCCGCCCCAGCATTTT; CDR3aa: CAPDTGPRSPPQHF
v_gene: TRBV6-7; d_gene: -; abundance: -; j_gene: TRBJ1-3; CDR3nt: TGTGCCAGCAGTTACGTAAAGGATCGAAACACCATATATTTT; CDR3aa: CASSYVKDRNTIYF
v_gene: TRBV13; d_gene: TRBD1; abundance: -; j_gene: TRBJ1-2; CDR3nt: TGTGCCAGCAGCAGAAGAACCCGAGCCAGGGGGGCTGCCTATGGCTACACCTTC; CDR3aa: CASSRRTRARGAAYGYTF
v_gene: TRBV12-5; d_gene: -; abundance: -; j_gene: TRBJ2-7; CDR3nt: TGTGCTAGTTCCCAGGGCGACTCCTACGAGCAGTACTTC; CDR3aa: CASSQGDSYEQYF
v_gene: TRBV6-1; d_gene: -; abundance: -; j_gene: TRBJ1-2; CDR3nt: TGTGCCAGCAGTGAAAGCAGGCTCTATGGCTACACCTTC; CDR3aa: CASSESRLYGYTF
v_gene: TRBV19; d_gene: -; abundance: -; j_gene: TRBJ1-5; CDR3nt: TGTGCCAGTAGTACCCAGGGCGATCAGCCCCAGCATTTT; CDR3aa: CASSTQGDQPQHF
v_gene: TRBV19; d_gene: TRBD1; abundance: -; j_gene: TRBJ1-6; CDR3nt: TGTGCCAGTACTACAGGGGGCAGGGGTGGTTCACCCCTCCACTTT; CDR3aa: CASTTGGRGGSPLHF
v_gene: TRBV19; d_gene: -; abundance: -; j_gene: TRBJ2-5; CDR3nt: TGTGCCAGTAGCAATAACCGACTACAAGAGACCCAGTACTTC; CDR3aa: CASSNNRLQETQYF
v_gene: TRBV18; d_gene: TRBD1; abundance: -; j_gene: TRBJ1-6; CDR3nt: TGTGCCAGCTCACCGACGACAGGGGGCTTTGATTCACCCCTCCACTTT; CDR3aa: CASSPTTGGFDSPLHF
v_gene: TRBV4-2; d_gene: TRBD2; abundance: -; j_gene: TRBJ2-5; CDR3nt: TGTGCCAGCAGCCAAGTTGGAGCGGGAGGGCCGGAGACCCAGTACTTC; CDR3aa: CASSQVGAGGPETQYF
v_gene: TRBV7-2; d_gene: -; abundance: -; j_gene: TRBJ2-1; CDR3nt: TGTGCCAGCAGCTTAGGCAACTACAATGAGCAGTTCTTC; CDR3aa: CASSLGNYNEQFF
v_gene: TRBV6-4; d_gene: -; abundance: -; j_gene: TRBJ1-1; CDR3nt: TGTGCCAGCCGCCCGGGGGGAGCCCCCACTGAAGCTTTCTTT; CDR3aa: CASRPGGAPTEAFF
v_gene: TRBV7-9; d_gene: TRBD2; abundance: -; j_gene: TRBJ2-1; CDR3nt: TGTGCCACGATACCGGGACTAGCGAGGAATGAGCAGTTCTTC; CDR3aa: CATIPGLARNEQFF
v_gene: TRBV10-2; d_gene: TRBD1; abundance: -; j_gene: TRBJ2-2; CDR3nt: TGCGCCAGCAGGGGACAGGGGATCGGGGAGCTGTTTTTT; CDR3aa: CASRGQGIGELFF
v_gene: TRBV2; d_gene: TRBD1; abundance: -; j_gene: TRBJ2-6; CDR3nt: TGTGCCAGCAGTGGACAGGGGTTGGGGGCCAACGTCCTGACTTTC; CDR3aa: CASSGQGLGANVLTF
v_gene: TRBV14; d_gene: TRBD1; abundance: -; j_gene: TRBJ2-7; CDR3nt: TGTGCCAGCAGCGGGACAGGGTTGTACGAGCAGTACTTC; CDR3aa: CASSGTGLYEQYF
v_gene: TRBV9; d_gene: -; abundance: -; j_gene: TRBJ1-6; CDR3nt: TGTGCCAGCAGCCCACATTGGGGGCAGGACGTCAATTCACCCCTCCACTTT; CDR3aa: CASSPHWGQDVNSPLHF
v_gene: TRBV7-9; d_gene: -; abundance: -; j_gene: TRBJ1-5; CDR3nt: TGTGCCAGCAGCTTATCGGTGGGATCAGCCCAGCATTTT; CDR3aa: CASSLSVGSAQHF
v_gene: TRBV7-3; d_gene: -; abundance: -; j_gene: TRBJ2-1; CDR3nt: TGTGCCAGCAGCTACTCAGGTGGCAGGGGTAATGAGCAGTTCTTC; CDR3aa: CASSYSGGRGNEQFF
v_gene: TRBV19; d_gene: TRBD1; abundance: -; j_gene: TRBJ2-3; CDR3nt: TGTGCCAGTCGACAGGGTAGCACAGATACGCAGTATTTT; CDR3aa: CASRQGSTDTQYF
v_gene: TRBV11-2; d_gene: TRBD1; abundance: -; j_gene: TRBJ2-4; CDR3nt: TGTGCCAGCAGCCAGAGACAGGGGACCAAAAACATTCAGTACTTC; CDR3aa: CASSQRQGTKNIQYF
v_gene: TRBV2; d_gene: TRBD1; abundance: -; j_gene: TRBJ1-3; CDR3nt: TGTGCCAGCAGACGACAGGGTAGTGGAAACACCATATATTTT; CDR3aa: CASRRQGSGNTIYF
v_gene: TRBV5-6; d_gene: -; abundance: -; j_gene: TRBJ2-2; CDR3nt: TGTGCCAGCAACGCAGACAGGAACACCGGGGAGCTGTTTTTT; CDR3aa: CASNADRNTGELFF
v_gene: TRBV6-6; d_gene: TRBD2; abundance: -; j_gene: TRBJ2-2; CDR3nt: TGTGCCAGCAGTCCCAGCGGGGGGGTGGTCGGGGAGCTGTTTTTT; CDR3aa: CASSPSGGVVGELFF
v_gene: TRBV30; d_gene: TRBD1; abundance: -; j_gene: TRBJ2-7; CDR3nt: TGTGCCTGGAGTCCAGCGGACAGGGTCTCCTACGAGCAGTACTTC; CDR3aa: CAWSPADRVSYEQYF
v_gene: TRBV19; d_gene: TRBD1; abundance: -; j_gene: TRBJ2-7; CDR3nt: TGTGCCACTAGGGACAGAAGTAGTTCCTACGAGCAGTACTTC; CDR3aa: CATRDRSSSYEQYF
v_gene: TRBV27; d_gene: -; abundance: -; j_gene: TRBJ1-5; CDR3nt: TGTGCCAGCAGTGCTTACCCGAGTAGTCGCAATCAGCCCCAGCATTTT; CDR3aa: CASSAYPSSRNQPQHF
v_gene: TRBV6-1; d_gene: -; abundance: -; j_gene: TRBJ2-5; CDR3nt: TGTGCCAGCAGTTTTTCGACGGGGCAAGAGACCCAGTACTTC; CDR3aa: CASSFSTGQETQYF
v_gene: TRBV30; d_gene: -; abundance: -; j_gene: TRBJ1-6; CDR3nt: TGTGCCTGGAGGGAGTCCTATAATTCACCCCTCCACTTT; CDR3aa: CAWRESYNSPLHF
v_gene: TRBV18; d_gene: -; abundance: -; j_gene: TRBJ2-7; CDR3nt: TGTGCCAGCTCACCAAGGGGGGGAACCCACGAGCAGTACTTC; CDR3aa: CASSPRGGTHEQYF
v_gene: TRBV4-1; d_gene: -; abundance: -; j_gene: TRBJ2-1; CDR3nt: TGCGCCAGCAGCCTAAACCAACTAGGGAGGAGGCAGTTCTTC; CDR3aa: CASSLNQLGRRQFF
v_gene: TRBV5-1; d_gene: TRBD1; abundance: -; j_gene: TRBJ1-1; CDR3nt: TGCGCCAGCAACCAGGGGGGTGGGACTGAAGCTTTCTTT; CDR3aa: CASNQGGGTEAFF
v_gene: TRBV29-1; d_gene: -; abundance: -; j_gene: TRBJ1-1; CDR3nt: TGCAGCGCCCGCACAGCCGCCAACACTGAAGCTTTCTTT; CDR3aa: CSARTAANTEAFF
v_gene: TRBV29-1; d_gene: -; abundance: few; j_gene: TRBJ1-1; CDR3nt: TGCAGCGGCGGGACGGAGAATGAAGCTTTCTTT; CDR3aa: CSGGTENEAFF
v_gene: TRBV7-9; d_gene: TRBD2; abundance: -; j_gene: TRBJ2-5; CDR3nt: TGTGCCAGCAGCTTAACTAGCGGAGGAGAGACCCAGTACTTC; CDR3aa: CASSLTSGGETQYF